The next 3 T cell receptor beta chains were all read from a single sample in a study of CD8 T cells in ankylosing spondylitis. TCRdb fed the 5' RACE reads into MiXCR, producing one record per CDR3 protein. The table shows more than 300,000 distinct CDR3 sequences, with 11% occurring only once. The sample was blood, either unsorted or a sorted T cell fraction (not recorded which). Receptors originate from a female donor with ankylosing spondylitis or in good health (not recorded which).

Ten or more counts support this clonotype. The chain is built from TRBV7-6 and TRBJ1-5; the D gene is possibly TRBD1 (6 bases). Germline V gene data show CDR1 as SGHVS and CDR2 as FNYEAQ. This CDR3 is 15 amino acids long. Trimming removed 6 bases at V and 5 bases at J, with 17 bases between. CDR3 DNA sequence: TGTGCCAGCAGTCCAGGACAGAGGCTGGATCAGCCCCAGCATTTT. Translation: CASSPGQRLDQPQHF.

The chain carries TRBV7-2 and TRBJ2-2, with a weak D call TRBD2 (6 bases). Trimming stripped 7 bases from V and 2 bases from J, with 14 bases between. The germline V gene has CDR1 SGHTA and CDR2 FQGNSA. The CDR3 spans 15 residues. CDR3 region: CASTTEGLNTGELFF. CDR3 DNA sequence: TGTGCCAGCACCACGGAGGGCCTTAACACCGGGGAGCTGTTTTTT.

At least ten counts were recorded for this clonotype. The chain uses TRBV10-2 and TRBJ2-1; no firm D call. Germline CDR1 is WSHSY and CDR2 is SAAADI. Trimming cost V 3 bases and J 6 bases, with 12 bases left between them. This CDR3 is built from 14 residues. Here the CDR3 reads CASSDGPISNEQFF. CDR3 in DNA: TGCGCCAGCAGTGACGGCCCCATATCCAATGAGCAGTTCTTC.